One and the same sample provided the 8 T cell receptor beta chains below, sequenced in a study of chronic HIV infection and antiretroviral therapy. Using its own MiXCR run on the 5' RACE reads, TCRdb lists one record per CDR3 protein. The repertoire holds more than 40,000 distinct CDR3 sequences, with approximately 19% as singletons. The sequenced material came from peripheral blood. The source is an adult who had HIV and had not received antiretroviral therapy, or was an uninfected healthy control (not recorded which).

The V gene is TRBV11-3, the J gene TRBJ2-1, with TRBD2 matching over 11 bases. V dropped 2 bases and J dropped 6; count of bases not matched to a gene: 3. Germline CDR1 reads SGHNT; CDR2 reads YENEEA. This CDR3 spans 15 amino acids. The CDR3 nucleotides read TGTGCCAGCAGCTTACTAGCGGGAGGAATCAATGAGCAGTTCTTC. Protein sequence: CASSLLAGGINEQFF.

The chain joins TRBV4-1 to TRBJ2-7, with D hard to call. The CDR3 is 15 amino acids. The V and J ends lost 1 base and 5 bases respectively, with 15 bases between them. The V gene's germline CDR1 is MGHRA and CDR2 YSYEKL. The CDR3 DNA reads TGCGCCAGCAGCCAAGGCCTCGCCCGGGCCGACGAGCAGTACTTC. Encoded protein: CASSQGLARADEQYF.

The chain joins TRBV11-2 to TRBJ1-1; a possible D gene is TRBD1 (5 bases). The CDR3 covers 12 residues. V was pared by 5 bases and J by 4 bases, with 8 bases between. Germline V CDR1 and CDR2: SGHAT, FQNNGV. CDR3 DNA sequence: TGTGCCAGCAGCCCGCAGGGCACTGAAGCTTTCTTT. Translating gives CASSPQGTEAFF.

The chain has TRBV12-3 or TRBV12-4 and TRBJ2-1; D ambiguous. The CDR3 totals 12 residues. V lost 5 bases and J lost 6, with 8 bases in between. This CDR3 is CASSPSINEQFF. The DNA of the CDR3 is TGTGCCAGCAGTCCTAGTATCAATGAGCAGTTCTTC.

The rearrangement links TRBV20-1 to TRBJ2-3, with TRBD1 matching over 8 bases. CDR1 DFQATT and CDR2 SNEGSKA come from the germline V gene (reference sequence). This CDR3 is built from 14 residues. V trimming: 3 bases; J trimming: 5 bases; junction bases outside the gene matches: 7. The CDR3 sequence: CSASRTGKGDTQYF. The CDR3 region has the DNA TGCAGTGCTAGTCGGACAGGGAAGGGAGATACGCAGTATTTT.

CDR3 sequence (DNA): TGTGCCAGCAGTAGGCTAGGAAGCACAGATACGCAGTATTTT. This gives the protein CASSRLGSTDTQYF. The rearrangement joins TRBV2 to TRBJ2-3; D unclear. This CDR3 has 14 residues. Trimming removed 5 bases at V and 0 bases at J, with 9 bases between. Germline loops: CDR1 SNHLY, CDR2 FYNNEI.

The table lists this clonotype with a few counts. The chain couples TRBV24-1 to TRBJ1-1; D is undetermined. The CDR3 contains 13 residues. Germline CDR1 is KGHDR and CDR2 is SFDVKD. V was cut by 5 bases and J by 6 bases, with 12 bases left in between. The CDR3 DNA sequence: TGTGCCACCAGTGCAGATGGGGTTCCTGAAGCTTTCTTT. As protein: CATSADGVPEAFF.

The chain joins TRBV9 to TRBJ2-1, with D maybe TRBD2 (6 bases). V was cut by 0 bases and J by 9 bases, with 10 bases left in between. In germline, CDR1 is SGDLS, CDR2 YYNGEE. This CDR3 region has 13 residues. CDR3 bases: TGTGCCAGCAGCGTAGAACTAGCCGGTGAGCAGTTCTTC. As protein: CASSVELAGEQFF.